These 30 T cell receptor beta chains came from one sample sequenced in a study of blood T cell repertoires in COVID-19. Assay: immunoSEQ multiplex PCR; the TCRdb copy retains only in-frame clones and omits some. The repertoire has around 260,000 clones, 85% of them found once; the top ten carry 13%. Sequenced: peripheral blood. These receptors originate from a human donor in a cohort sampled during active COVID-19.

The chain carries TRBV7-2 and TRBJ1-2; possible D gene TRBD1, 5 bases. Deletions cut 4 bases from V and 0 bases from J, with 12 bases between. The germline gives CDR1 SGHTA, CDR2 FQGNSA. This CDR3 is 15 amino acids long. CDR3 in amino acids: CASSSQTGTNYGYTF. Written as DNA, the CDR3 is TGTGCCAGCAGCTCTCAAACAGGCACTAACTATGGCTACACCTTC.

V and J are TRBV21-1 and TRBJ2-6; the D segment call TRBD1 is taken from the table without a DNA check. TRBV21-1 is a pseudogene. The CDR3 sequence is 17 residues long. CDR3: CASRNGQGGSGANVLTF. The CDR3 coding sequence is TGTGCCAGCAGGAACGGACAGGGAGGGTCTGGGGCCAACGTCCTGACTTTC.

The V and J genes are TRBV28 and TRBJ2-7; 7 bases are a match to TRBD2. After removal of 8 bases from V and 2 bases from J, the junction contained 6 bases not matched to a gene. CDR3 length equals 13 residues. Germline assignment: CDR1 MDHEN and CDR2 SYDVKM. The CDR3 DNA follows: TGTGCCAGCCTAACTAGCGCCGCCTACGAGCAGTACTTC. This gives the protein CASLTSAAYEQYF.

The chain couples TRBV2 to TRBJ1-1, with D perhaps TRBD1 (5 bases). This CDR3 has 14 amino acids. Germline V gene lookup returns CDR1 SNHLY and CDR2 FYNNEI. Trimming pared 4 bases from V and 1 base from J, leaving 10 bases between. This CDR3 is CASSVRGGNTEAFF. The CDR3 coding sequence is TGTGCCAGCAGTGTAAGGGGAGGGAACACTGAAGCTTTCTTT.

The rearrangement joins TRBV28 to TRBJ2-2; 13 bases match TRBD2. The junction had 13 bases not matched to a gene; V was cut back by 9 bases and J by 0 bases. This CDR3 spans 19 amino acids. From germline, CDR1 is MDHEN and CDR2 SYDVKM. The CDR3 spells CASLGPRGLAGPNTGELFF. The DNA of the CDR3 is TGTGCCAGTCTCGGCCCCAGGGGACTAGCGGGACCGAACACCGGGGAGCTGTTTTTT.

CDR3 DNA: TGTGCCAGCAGCTTAAACCCCTGGGGCGGCTACACCTTC. Encoded protein: CASSLNPWGGYTF. The chain recombines TRBV13 with TRBJ1-2; tentative D call: TRBD1 (5 bases). The germline CDR1 and CDR2 sequences are PRHDT and FYEKMQ (reference sequence). V was cut by 2 bases and J by 8 bases, with 12 bases left in between. The CDR3 consists of 13 residues.

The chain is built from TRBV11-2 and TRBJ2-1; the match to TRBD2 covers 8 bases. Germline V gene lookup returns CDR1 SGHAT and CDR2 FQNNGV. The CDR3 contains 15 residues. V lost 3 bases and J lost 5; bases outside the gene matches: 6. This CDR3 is CASSFSAGGHNEQFF. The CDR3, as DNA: TGTGCCAGCAGCTTTAGCGCGGGAGGCCACAATGAGCAGTTCTTC.

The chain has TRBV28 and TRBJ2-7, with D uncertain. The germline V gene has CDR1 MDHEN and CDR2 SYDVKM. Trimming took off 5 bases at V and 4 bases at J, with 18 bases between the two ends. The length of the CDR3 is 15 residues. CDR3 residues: CASSPPGTMWYEQYF. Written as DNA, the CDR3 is TGTGCCAGCAGTCCCCCGGGTACGATGTGGTACGAGCAGTACTTC. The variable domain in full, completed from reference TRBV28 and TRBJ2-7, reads DVKVTQSSRYLVKRTGEKVFLECVQDMDHENMFWYRQDPGLGLRLIYFSYDVKMKEKGDIPEGYSVSREKKERFSLILESASTNQTSMYLCASSPPGTMWYEQYFGPGTRLTVT.

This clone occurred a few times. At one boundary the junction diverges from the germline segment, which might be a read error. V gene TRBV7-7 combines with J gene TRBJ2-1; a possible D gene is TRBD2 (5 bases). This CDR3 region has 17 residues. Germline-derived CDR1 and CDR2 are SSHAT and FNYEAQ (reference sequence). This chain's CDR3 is CASSPGLRVGVYNEQFF. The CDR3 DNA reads TGTGCTAGCAGCCCAGGACTGCGGGTGGGCGTCTACAATGAGCAGTTCTTC.

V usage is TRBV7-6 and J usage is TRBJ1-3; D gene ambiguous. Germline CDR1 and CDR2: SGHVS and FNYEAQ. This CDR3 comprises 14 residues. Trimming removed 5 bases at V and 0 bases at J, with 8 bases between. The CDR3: CASSVGSSGNTIYF. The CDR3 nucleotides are TGTGCCAGCAGCGTAGGTAGCTCTGGAAACACCATATATTTT.

DNA of the CDR3: TGTGCCAGCTCACCACGGGGGGACTATGGCTACACCTTC. This gives the protein CASSPRGDYGYTF. This chain links TRBV18 with TRBJ1-2, with D tentatively TRBD1 (5 bases). V was cut by 1 base and J by 3 bases, with 6 bases left in between. CDR1 and CDR2 from the germline V gene are KGHSH and LQKENI. The CDR3 extends over 13 amino acids.

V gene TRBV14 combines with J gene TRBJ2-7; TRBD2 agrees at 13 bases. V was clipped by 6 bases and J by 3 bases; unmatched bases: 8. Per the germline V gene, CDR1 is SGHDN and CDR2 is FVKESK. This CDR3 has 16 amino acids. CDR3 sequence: CASSQGLAGSDYEQYF. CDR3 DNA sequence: TGTGCCAGCAGTCAGGGACTAGCGGGAAGTGACTACGAGCAGTACTTC.

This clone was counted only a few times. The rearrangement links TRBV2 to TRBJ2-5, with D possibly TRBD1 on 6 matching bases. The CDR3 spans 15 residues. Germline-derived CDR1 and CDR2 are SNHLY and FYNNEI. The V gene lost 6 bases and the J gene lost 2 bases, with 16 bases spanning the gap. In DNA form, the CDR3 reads TGTGCCAGCAGATTTACCAGGACAGTTCAAGAGACCCAGTACTTC. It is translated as CASRFTRTVQETQYF.

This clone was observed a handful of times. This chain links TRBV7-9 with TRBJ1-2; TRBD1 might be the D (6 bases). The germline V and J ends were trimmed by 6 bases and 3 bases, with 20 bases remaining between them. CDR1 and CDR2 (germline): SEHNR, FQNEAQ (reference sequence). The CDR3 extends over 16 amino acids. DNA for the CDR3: TGTGCCAGCAGTCCACACACAGGGCTGGTCGACTATGGCTACACCTTC. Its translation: CASSPHTGLVDYGYTF.

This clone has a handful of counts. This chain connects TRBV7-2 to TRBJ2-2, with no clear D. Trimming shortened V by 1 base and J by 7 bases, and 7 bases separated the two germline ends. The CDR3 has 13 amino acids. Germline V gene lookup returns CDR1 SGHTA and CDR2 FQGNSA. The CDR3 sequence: CASSLESSGELFF. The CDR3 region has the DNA TGTGCCAGCAGCTTAGAGTCTAGCGGGGAGCTGTTTTTT.

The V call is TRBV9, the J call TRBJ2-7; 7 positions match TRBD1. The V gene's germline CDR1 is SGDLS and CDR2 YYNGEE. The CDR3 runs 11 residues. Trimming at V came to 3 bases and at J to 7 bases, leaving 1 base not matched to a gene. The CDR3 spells CASSGGQEQYF. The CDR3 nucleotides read TGTGCCAGCAGCGGGGGACAGGAGCAGTACTTC.

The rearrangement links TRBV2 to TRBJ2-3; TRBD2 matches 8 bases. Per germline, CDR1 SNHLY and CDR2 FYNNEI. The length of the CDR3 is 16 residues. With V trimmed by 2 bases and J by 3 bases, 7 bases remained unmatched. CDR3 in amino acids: CASSELASGRTDTQYF. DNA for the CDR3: TGTGCCAGCAGTGAACTGGCTAGCGGGCGTACAGATACGCAGTATTTT.

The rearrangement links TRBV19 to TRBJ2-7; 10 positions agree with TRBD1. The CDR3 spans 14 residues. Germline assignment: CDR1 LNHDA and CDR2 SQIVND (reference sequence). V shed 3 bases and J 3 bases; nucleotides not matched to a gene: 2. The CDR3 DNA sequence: TGTGCCAGTAGTATCGGGACAGGGGTCTACGAGCAGTACTTC. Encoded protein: CASSIGTGVYEQYF.

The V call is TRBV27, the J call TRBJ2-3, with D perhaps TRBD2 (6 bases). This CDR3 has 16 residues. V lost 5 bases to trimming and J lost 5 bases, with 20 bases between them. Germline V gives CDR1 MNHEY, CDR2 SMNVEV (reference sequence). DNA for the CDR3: TGTGCCAGCAGTCCCAATGGAGGGGCGCTTAAAGATACGCAGTATTTT. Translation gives CASSPNGGALKDTQYF.

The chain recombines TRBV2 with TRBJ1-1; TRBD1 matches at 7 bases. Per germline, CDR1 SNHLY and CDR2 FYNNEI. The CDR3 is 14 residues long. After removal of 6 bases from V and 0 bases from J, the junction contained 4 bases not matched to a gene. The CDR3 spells CASSVQGMNTEAFF. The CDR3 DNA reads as TGTGCCAGCAGCGTACAGGGGATGAACACTGAAGCTTTCTTT.

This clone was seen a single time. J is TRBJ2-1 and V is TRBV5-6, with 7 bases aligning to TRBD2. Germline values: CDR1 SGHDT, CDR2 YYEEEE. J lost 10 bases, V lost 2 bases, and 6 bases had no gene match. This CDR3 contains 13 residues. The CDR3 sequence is CASSLGTTFEQFF. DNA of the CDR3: TGTGCCAGCAGCTTAGGGACTACTTTCGAGCAGTTCTTC.

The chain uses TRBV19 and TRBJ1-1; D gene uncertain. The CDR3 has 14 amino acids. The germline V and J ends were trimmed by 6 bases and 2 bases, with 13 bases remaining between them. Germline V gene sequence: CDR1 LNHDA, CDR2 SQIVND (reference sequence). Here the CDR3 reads CASRPQWPNTEAFF. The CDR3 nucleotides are TGTGCCAGTAGGCCACAGTGGCCCAACACTGAAGCTTTCTTT.

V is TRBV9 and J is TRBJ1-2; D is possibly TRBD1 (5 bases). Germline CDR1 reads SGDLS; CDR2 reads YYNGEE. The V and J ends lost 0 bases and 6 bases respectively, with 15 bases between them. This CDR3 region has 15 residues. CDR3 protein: CASSVDWGTSDGYTF. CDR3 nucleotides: TGTGCCAGCAGCGTAGATTGGGGGACTTCGGATGGCTACACCTTC.

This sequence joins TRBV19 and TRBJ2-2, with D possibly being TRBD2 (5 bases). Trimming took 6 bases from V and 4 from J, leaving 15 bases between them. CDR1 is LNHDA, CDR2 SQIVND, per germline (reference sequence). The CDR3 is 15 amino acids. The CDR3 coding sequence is TGTGCCAGTAGCCCCCTAGCTACGGGCACCGGGGAGCTGTTTTTT. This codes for CASSPLATGTGELFF.

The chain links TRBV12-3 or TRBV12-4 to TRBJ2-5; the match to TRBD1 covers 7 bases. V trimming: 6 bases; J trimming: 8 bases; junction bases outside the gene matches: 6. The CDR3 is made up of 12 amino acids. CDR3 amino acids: CASRMTGPTQYF. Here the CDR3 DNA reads TGTGCCAGCAGAATGACAGGGCCTACCCAGTACTTC.

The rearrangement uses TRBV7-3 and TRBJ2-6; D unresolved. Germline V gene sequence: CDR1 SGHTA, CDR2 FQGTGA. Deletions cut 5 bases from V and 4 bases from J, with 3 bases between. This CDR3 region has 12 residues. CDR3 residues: CASSLGANVLTF. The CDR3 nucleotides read TGTGCCAGCAGCCTCGGGGCCAACGTCCTGACTTTC.

The CDR3 reads CASSLEGQGGYEQYF. CDR3 DNA: TGTGCCAGCAGCTTGGAGGGACAGGGGGGCTACGAGCAGTACTTC. V gene TRBV5-4 combines with J gene TRBJ2-7, with 11 bases matching TRBD1. V gave up 0 bases and J gave up 3 bases; unmatched junction bases: 2. CDR1 is SGHNT, CDR2 YYREEE, per germline (reference sequence). CDR3 length equals 15 residues. The complete variable domain, with remaining parts taken from reference TRBV5-4 and TRBJ2-7, reads ETGVTQSPTHLIKTRGQQVTLRCSSQSGHNTVSWYQQALGQGPQFIFQYYREEENGRGNFPPRFSGLQFPNYSSELNVNALELDDSALYLCASSLEGQGGYEQYFGPGTRLTVT.

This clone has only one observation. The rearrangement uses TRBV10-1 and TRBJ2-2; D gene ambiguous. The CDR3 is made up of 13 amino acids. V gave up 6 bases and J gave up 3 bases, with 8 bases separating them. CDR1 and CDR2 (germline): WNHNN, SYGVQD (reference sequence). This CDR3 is CASSLADTGELFF. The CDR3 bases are TGCGCCAGCAGCTTAGCTGACACCGGGGAGCTGTTTTTT.

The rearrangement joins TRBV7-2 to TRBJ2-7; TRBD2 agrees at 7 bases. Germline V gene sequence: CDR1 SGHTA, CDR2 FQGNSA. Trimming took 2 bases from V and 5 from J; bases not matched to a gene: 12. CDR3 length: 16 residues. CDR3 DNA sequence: TGTGCCAGCAGCTTATATCCGGGAGGCGGCCAGCACGAGCAGTACTTC. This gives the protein CASSLYPGGGQHEQYF.

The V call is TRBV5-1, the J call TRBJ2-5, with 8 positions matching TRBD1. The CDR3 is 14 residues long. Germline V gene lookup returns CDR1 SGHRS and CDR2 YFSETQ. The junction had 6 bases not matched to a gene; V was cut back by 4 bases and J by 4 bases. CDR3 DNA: TGCGCCAGCAGCACTGGGACAGGACGAGAGACCCAGTACTTC. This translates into CASSTGTGRETQYF.